This T cell receptor beta chain was found in a study of shared clonotypes between healthy human individuals. Study-wide background: The study drew on two women and a few men aged 18 to 49 as donors.

Sequencing was performed with immunoSEQ multiplex PCR; in TCRdb, only in-frame clones are kept and a portion is missing. The table has around 980,000 clones, around 82% seen once; the top ten hold 0.6% to 0.75%. Note on this clone: The antigen is not known.

There are 14 residues in the CDR3. Broader study findings: Having only a few donors restricted how much genetic and exposure-history diversity was captured.

Specimen: memory CD4+ T cells from PBMCs. The subset is: CD45RA-negative fraction. The origin of this receptor is a man between 18 and 29 years old in good health. Some clones in this sample may be carry-over from other donors' samples. This rearrangement joins TRBV21-1 to TRBJ1-2; the table's D call, TRBD1, has no DNA check behind it. TRBV21-1 is a documented pseudogene. CDR3 DNA sequence: TGTGCCAGCAGCGGGAGTGACAGGGACGATGGCTACACCTTC. It codes for CASSGSDRDDGYTF.